The clone carrying this T cell receptor beta chain qualifies as medium-sized. The data stem from a study of T cell changes during pregnancy in multiple sclerosis. The CDR3 is made up of 13 amino acids. Trimming removed 10 bases at V and 4 bases at J, with 14 bases between. CDR1 is ENHRY, CDR2 SYGVKD, per germline. The data were produced by immunoSEQ multiplex PCR, yet TCRdb's version contains in-frame clones alone and is incomplete. The table shows some 70,000 clones, with around 94% occurring only once. The specimen comprised CD8+ T cells from peripheral blood mononuclear cells, sampled in the third trimester of pregnancy. The clonotype comes from a female donor in good health, enrolled as a control in a pregnancy study. The V call is TRBV10-3, the J call TRBJ1-5, with a possible D match to TRBD1 (5 bases). The CDR3 sequence: CARPGHINQPQHF. The CDR3 DNA reads TGTGCCAGGCCCGGACATATTAATCAGCCCCAGCATTTT.